This T cell receptor beta chain was observed in a study of tumor T cells in aggressive B-cell lymphoma. Method: immunoSEQ multiplex PCR; TCRdb's copy keeps in-frame clones and lacks some. This sample has roughly 780 clones, with about nine tenths found just once. The CDR3 consists of 16 residues. The ends lost 7 bases at V and 2 bases at J; junction bases unmatched: 7. Germline V gene lookup returns CDR1 SEHNR and CDR2 FQNEAQ (reference sequence). The rearrangement links TRBV7-9 to TRBJ2-2; 10 bases are a match to TRBD2. Material: tumor tissue. This sequence originates from an adult with diffuse large B cell lymphoma. CDR3 sequence (DNA): TGTGCCAGCACCCGGACTAGCGGAACTAACACCGGGGAGCTGTTTTTT. It codes for CASTRTSGTNTGELFF.